These 11 T cell receptor beta chains were all obtained from the same sample, sequenced in a study of blood T cell repertoires in COVID-19. The assay was immunoSEQ multiplex PCR, and TCRdb's table has in-frame clones only and misses some. This table holds roughly 60,000 clones, about nine tenths found once. The source material was peripheral blood. Every receptor here comes from a woman of 80 years or more with active COVID-19.

V and J are TRBV28 and TRBJ1-5; D unclear. The germline V and J ends were trimmed by 6 bases and 1 base, with 13 bases remaining between them. CDR1 is MDHEN, CDR2 SYDVKM, per germline. The CDR3 consists of 15 residues. CDR3 coding DNA: TGTGCCAGCAGCGTGCCAGTGCCGAGCAATCAGCCCCAGCATTTT. This encodes CASSVPVPSNQPQHF.

Notes on this clone: Additional DNA sequences in this sample encode the identical CDR3. The chain links TRBV11-2 to TRBJ2-1; a weak D match, TRBD1 (5 bases). The V end lost 3 bases, the J end lost 4 bases, and 7 bases lay between the germline ends. Germline V gives CDR1 SGHAT, CDR2 FQNNGV. The CDR3 covers 13 residues. The CDR3: CASSFTGYNEQFF. The CDR3 coding sequence is TGTGCCAGCAGCTTCACAGGATACAATGAGCAGTTCTTC.

The sample holds one count of this clone. The CDR3 loop reads CASTPPVGETQYF. In nucleotides, the CDR3 is TGTGCCAGCACCCCACCGGTCGGAGAGACCCAGTACTTC. The chain joins TRBV6-5 to TRBJ2-5; no definite D call. CDR3 length equals 13 residues. The germline V and J ends were trimmed by 7 bases and 4 bases, with 13 bases remaining between them. The germline CDR1 and CDR2 sequences are MNHEY and SVGAGI.

This chain connects TRBV6-6 to TRBJ1-1, with TRBD1 as a possible D gene (6 bases). Per germline, CDR1 MNHNY and CDR2 SVGAGI (reference sequence). The CDR3 contains 14 residues. Deletions cut 5 bases from V and 0 bases from J, with 10 bases between. The CDR3 nucleotides read TGTGCCAGCAGTCCGACAGGACTGAACACTGAAGCTTTCTTT. Translating gives CASSPTGLNTEAFF.

The gene calls are TRBV13 and TRBJ1-3; possibly TRBD1 for D (5 bases). The germline V gene has CDR1 PRHDT and CDR2 FYEKMQ (reference sequence). V was clipped by 0 bases and J by 1 base, with 16 bases between them. This CDR3 is 18 amino acids long. CDR3 amino acids: CASSLGRRGSASGNTIYF. The CDR3 region has the DNA TGTGCCAGCAGCTTAGGCCGGAGGGGCAGCGCTTCTGGAAACACCATATATTTT.

The genes are TRBV24-1 and TRBJ1-5; no reliable D call. CDR1 is KGHDR and CDR2 is SFDVKD in the germline V gene. This CDR3 is built from 13 residues. Deletions cut 0 bases from V and 5 bases from J, with 4 bases between. This CDR3 reads CATSDLEDQPQHF. The CDR3 nucleotides are TGTGCCACCAGTGATTTGGAGGATCAGCCCCAGCATTTT.

The rearrangement uses TRBV13 and TRBJ2-5, with 9 bases fitting TRBD1. CDR1 is PRHDT and CDR2 is FYEKMQ in the germline V gene (reference sequence). The CDR3 totals 16 residues. V lost 6 bases and J lost 2; bases outside the gene matches: 10. The CDR3 sequence: CASRPTGGAFQETQYF. For the CDR3, the DNA is TGTGCCAGCAGACCCACAGGGGGCGCCTTTCAAGAGACCCAGTACTTC.

V usage is TRBV12-2 and J usage is TRBJ2-7; the D call of TRBD1 is as the table states it, not checked on the DNA. TRBV12-2 is tagged as a pseudogene. This CDR3 comprises 16 residues. The CDR3 reads CASRLGDRVASYEQYV. CDR3 bases: TGTGCAAGTCGCTTAGGGGACAGGGTGGCATCCTACGAGCAGTACGTC.

Concerning this clone itself: This CDR3 is also generated by other DNA sequences in the sample. The chain uses TRBV3-1 (or the pseudogene TRBV3-2) and TRBJ2-5; the match to TRBD2 covers 9 bases. CDR1 and CDR2 (germline): LGHDT, YNNKEL (reference sequence). V was pared by 4 bases and J by 2 bases, with 5 bases of the junction left unmatched. There are 15 residues in the CDR3. The DNA of the CDR3 is TGTGCCAGCAGCCCGAGCGGGGGGACACAAGAGACCCAGTACTTC. Protein: CASSPSGGTQETQYF.

V and J are TRBV2 and TRBJ2-1; tentatively, D is TRBD2 (6 bases). This CDR3 is 18 amino acids long. Germline V CDR1 and CDR2: SNHLY, FYNNEI. Between the trimmed V and J ends, which lost 3 bases and 0 bases, there was a span of 18 bases. In DNA form, the CDR3 reads TGTGCCAGCAGTGATTATCGTCGTGGGGGGTCCTCCTACAATGAGCAGTTCTTC. Encoded protein: CASSDYRRGGSSYNEQFF.

The V gene is TRBV11-1, the J gene TRBJ2-5; 7 nucleotides line up with TRBD2. J lost 2 bases, V lost 0 bases, and 6 bases had no gene match. This CDR3 is built from 16 residues. The germline V gene encodes CDR1 SGHAT and CDR2 FQDESV (reference sequence). CDR3 bases: TGTGCCAGCAGCTTAGCGCCGTGGGGAGGGCAAGAGACCCAGTACTTC. Its translation: CASSLAPWGGQETQYF.